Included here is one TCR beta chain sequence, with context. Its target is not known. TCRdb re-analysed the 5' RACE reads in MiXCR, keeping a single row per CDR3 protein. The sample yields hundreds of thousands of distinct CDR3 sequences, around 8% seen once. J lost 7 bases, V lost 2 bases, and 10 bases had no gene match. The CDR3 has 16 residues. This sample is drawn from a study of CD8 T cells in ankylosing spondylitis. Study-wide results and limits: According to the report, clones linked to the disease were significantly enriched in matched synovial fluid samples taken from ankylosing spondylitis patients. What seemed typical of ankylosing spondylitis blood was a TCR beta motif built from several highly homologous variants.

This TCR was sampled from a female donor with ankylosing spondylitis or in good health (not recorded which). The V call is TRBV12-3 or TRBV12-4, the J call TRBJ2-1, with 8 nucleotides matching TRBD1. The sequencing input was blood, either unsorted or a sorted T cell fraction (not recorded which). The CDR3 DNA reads TGTGCCAGCAGTTTAACCCCCGGACAGGGAGGTAATGAGCAGTTCTTC. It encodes CASSLTPGQGGNEQFF.